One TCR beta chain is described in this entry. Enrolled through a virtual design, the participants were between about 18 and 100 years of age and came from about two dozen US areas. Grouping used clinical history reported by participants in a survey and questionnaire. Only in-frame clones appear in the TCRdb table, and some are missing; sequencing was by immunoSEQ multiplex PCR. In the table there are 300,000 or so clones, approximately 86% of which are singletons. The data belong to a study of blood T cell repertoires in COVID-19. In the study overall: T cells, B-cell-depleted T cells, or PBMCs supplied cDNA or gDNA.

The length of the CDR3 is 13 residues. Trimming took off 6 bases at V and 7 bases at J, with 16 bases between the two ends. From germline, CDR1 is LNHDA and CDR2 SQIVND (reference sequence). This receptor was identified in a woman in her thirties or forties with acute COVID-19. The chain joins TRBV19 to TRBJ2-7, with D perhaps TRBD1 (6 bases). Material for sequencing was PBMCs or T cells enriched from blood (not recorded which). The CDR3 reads CASSVVRGGEQYF. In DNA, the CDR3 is TGTGCCAGTAGCGTTGTCAGGGGTGGAGAGCAGTACTTC. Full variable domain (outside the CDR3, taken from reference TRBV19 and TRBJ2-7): DGGITQSPKYLFRKEGQNVTLSCEQNLNHDAMYWYRQDPGQGLRLIYYSQIVNDFQKGDIAEGYSVSREKKESFPLTVTSAQKNPTAFYLCASSVVRGGEQYFGPGTRLTVT.